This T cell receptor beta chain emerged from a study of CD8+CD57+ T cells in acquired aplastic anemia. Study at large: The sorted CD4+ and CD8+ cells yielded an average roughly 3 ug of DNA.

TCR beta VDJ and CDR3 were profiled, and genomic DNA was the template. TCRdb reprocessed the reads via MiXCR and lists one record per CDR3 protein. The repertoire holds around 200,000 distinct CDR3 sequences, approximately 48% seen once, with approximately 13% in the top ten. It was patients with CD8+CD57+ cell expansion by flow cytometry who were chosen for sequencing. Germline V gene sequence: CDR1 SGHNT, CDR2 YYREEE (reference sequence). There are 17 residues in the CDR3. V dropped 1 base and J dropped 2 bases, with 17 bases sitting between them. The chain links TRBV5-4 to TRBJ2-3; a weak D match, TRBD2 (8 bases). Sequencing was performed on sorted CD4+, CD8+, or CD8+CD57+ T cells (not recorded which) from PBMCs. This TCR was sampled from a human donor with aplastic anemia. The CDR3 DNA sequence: TGTGCCAGCAGCTTGAGGGGGCGGGGGGACCTCACAGATACGCAGTATTTT. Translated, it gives CASSLRGRGDLTDTQYF.